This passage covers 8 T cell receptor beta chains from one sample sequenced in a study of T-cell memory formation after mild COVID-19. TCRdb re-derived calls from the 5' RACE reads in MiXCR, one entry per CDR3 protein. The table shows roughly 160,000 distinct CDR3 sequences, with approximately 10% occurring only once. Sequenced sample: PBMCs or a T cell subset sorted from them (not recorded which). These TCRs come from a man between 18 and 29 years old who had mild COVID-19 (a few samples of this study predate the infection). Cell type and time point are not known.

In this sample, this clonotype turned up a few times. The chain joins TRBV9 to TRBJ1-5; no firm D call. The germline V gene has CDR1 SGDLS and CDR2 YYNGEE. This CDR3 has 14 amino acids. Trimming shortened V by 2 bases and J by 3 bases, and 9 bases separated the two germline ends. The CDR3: CASSVEAYNQPQHF. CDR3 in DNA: TGTGCCAGCAGCGTTGAGGCATACAATCAGCCCCAGCATTTT.

CDR3 nucleotides: TGTGCCAGCAGTCCAGATAGGTCCTACGAGCAGTACTTC. This translates into CASSPDRSYEQYF. J is TRBJ2-7 and V is TRBV12-3 or TRBV12-4; D is ambiguous. CDR3 length: 13 residues. V was pared by 5 bases and J by 1 base, with 9 bases between.

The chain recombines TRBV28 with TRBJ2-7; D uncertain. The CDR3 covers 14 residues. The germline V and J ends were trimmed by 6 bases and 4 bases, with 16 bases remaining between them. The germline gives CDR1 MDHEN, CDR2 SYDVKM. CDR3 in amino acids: CASRRSSPLYEQYF. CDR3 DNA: TGTGCCAGCAGGAGGAGTTCCCCTCTATACGAGCAGTACTTC.

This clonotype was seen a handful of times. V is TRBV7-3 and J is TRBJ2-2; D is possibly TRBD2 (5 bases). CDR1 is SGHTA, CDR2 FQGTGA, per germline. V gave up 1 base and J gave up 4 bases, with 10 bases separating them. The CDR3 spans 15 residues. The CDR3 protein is CASSLMGVGTGELFF. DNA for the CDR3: TGTGCCAGCAGCTTAATGGGAGTTGGCACCGGGGAGCTGTTTTTT.

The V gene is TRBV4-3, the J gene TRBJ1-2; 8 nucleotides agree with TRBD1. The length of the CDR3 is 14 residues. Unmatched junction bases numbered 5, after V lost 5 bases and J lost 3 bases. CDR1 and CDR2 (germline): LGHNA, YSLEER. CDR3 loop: CASSYGTGDYGYTF. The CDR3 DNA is TGCGCCAGCAGCTACGGGACAGGCGACTATGGCTACACCTTC.

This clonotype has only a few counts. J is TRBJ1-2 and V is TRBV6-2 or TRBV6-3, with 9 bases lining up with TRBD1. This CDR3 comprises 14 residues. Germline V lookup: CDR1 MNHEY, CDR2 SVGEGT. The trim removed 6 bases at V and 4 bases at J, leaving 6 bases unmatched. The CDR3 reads CASRFGTGTYGYTF. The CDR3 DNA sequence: TGTGCCAGCAGATTTGGGACAGGGACCTATGGCTACACCTTC.

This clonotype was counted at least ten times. CDR3 nucleotide sequence: TGTGCCAGCAGTAAACAGGGTTTAATCGAGAATTCACCCCTCCACTTT. Amino acids: CASSKQGLIENSPLHF. The chain has TRBV6-5 and TRBJ1-6; tentatively, D is TRBD1 (6 bases). V shed 5 bases and J shed 7 bases, with 18 bases lying between them. The CDR3 covers 16 residues. In germline, CDR1 is MNHEY, CDR2 SVGAGI.

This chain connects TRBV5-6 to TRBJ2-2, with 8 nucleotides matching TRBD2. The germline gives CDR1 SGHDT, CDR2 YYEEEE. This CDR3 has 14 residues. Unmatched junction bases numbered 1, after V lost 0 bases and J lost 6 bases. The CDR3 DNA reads TGTGCCAGCAGCTTGGCGCGGGGGGCCGGGGAGCTGTTTTTT. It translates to CASSLARGAGELFF.